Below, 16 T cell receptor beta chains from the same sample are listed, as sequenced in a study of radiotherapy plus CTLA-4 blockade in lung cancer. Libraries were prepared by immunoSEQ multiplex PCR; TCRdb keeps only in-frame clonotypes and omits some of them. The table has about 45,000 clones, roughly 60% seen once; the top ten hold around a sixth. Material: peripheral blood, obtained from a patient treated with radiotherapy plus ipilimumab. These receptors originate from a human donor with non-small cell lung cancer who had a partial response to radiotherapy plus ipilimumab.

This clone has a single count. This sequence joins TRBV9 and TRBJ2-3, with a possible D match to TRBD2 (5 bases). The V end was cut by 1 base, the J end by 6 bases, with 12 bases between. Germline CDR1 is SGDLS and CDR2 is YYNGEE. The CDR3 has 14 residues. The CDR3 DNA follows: TGTGCCAGCAGCGTAAACGGGAACAAGGATACGCAGTATTTT. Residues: CASSVNGNKDTQYF.

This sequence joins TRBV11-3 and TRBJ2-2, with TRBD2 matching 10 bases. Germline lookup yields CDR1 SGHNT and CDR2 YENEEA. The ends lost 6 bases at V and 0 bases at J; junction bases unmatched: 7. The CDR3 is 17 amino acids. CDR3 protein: CASSTTSGFSNTGELFF. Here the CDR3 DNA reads TGTGCCAGCAGTACGACTAGCGGGTTTTCGAACACCGGGGAGCTGTTTTTT.

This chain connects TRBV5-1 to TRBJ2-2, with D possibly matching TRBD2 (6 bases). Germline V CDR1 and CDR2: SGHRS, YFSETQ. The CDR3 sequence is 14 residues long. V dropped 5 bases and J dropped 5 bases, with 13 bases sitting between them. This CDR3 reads CASRDGGGTGELFF. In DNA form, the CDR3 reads TGCGCCAGCAGAGATGGAGGAGGGACCGGGGAGCTGTTTTTT.

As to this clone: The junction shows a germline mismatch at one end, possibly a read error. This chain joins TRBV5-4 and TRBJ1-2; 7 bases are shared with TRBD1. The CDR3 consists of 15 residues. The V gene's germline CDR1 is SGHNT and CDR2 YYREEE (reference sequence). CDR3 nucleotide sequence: TGCGCCAGCAGCCCGAGTTTACAGGGGAACTATGGCTACACCTTC. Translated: CASSPSLQGNYGYTF.

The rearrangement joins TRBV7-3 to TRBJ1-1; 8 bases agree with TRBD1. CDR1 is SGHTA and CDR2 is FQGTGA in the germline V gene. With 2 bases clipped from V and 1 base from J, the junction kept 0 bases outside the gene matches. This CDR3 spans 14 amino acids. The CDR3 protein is CASSLGQGNTEAFF. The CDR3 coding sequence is TGTGCCAGCAGCTTAGGACAGGGGAACACTGAAGCTTTCTTT. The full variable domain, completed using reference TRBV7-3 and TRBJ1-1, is GAGVSQTPSNKVTEKGKYVELRCDPISGHTALYWYRQSLGQGPEFLIYFQGTGAADDSGLPNDRFFAVRPEGSVSTLKIQRTERGDSAVYLCASSLGQGNTEAFFGQGTRLTVV.

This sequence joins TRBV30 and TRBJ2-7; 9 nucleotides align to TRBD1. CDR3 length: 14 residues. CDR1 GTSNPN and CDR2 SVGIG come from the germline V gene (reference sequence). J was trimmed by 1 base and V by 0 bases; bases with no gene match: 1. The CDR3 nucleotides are TGTGCCTGGAGTGTAGGGACAGGGTCCTACGAGCAGTACTTC. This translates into CAWSVGTGSYEQYF.

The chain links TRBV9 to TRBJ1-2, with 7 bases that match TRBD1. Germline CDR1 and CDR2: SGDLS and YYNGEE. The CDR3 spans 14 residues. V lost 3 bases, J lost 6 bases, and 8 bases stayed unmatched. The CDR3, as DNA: TGTGCCAGCAGCGCCACCAGGGGGAAGAATGGCTACACCTTC. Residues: CASSATRGKNGYTF.

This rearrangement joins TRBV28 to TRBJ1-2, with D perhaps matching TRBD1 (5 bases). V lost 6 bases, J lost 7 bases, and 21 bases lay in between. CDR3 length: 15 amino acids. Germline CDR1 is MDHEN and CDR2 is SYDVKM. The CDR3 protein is CASREGRAWASGYTF. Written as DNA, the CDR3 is TGTGCCAGCAGGGAGGGGAGGGCTTGGGCTTCTGGCTACACCTTC.

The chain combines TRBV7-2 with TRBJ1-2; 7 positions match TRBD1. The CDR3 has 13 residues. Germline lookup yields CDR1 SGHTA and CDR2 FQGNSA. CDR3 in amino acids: CATEPGTVYGYTF. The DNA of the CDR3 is TGTGCTACCGAACCCGGGACAGTCTATGGCTACACCTTC.

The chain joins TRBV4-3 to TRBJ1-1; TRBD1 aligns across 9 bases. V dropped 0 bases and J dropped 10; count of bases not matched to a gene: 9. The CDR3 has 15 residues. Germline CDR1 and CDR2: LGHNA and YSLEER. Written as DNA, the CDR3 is TGCGCCAGCAGCCAAGAAGTTGGGGGACAGGGTTTAGCTTTCTTT. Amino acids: CASSQEVGGQGLAFF.

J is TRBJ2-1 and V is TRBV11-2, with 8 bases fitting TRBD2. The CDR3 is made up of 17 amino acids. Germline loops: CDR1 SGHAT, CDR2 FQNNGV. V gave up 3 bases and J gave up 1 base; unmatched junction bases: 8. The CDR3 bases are TGTGCCAGCAGCTTCGGGGGGGCTCTCTCTTCCTACAATGAGCAGTTCTTC. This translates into CASSFGGALSSYNEQFF.

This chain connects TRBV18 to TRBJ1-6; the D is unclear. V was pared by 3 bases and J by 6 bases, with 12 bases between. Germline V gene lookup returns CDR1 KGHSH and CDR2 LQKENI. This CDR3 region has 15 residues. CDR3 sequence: CASSPSTALNSPLHF. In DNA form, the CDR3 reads TGTGCCAGCTCACCCTCAACAGCTCTTAATTCACCCCTCCACTTT.

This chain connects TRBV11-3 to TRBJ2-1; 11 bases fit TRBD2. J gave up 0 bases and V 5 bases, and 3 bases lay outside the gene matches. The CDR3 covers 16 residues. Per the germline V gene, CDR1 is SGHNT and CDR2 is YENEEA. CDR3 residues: CASSGTSGRSYNEQFF. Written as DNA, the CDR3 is TGTGCCAGCAGCGGGACTAGCGGCCGCTCCTACAATGAGCAGTTCTTC. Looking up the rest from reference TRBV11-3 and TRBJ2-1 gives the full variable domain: EAGVVQSPRYKIIEKKQPVAFWCNPISGHNTLYWYLQNLGQGPELLIRYENEEAVDDSQLPKDRFSAERLKGVDSTLKIQPAELGDSAVYLCASSGTSGRSYNEQFFGPGTRLTVL.

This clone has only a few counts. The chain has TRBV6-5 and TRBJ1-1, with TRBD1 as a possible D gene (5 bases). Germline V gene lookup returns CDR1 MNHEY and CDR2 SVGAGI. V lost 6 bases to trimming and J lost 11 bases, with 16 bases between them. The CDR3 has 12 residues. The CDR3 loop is CASSSPTQGAFF. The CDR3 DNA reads TGTGCCAGCAGCTCCCCAACTCAGGGCGCTTTCTTT.

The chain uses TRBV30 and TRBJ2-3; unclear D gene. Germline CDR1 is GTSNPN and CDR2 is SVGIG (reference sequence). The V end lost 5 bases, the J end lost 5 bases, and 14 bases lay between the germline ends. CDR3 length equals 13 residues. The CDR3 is CAWSGVLGDTQYF. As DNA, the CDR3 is TGTGCCTGGTCGGGTGTGCTTGGAGATACGCAGTATTTT.

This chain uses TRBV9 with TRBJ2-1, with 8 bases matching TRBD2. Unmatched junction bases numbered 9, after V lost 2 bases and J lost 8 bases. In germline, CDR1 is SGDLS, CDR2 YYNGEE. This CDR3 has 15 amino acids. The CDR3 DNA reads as TGTGCCAGCAGCGTCCGGGGGGGCCTGGGAGATGAGCAGTTCTTC. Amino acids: CASSVRGGLGDEQFF.